Listed below are T cell receptor beta chains from one sample, sequenced in a study of cytomegalovirus exposure and HLA in healthy donors. The table came from immunoSEQ multiplex PCR; TCRdb's copy has only in-frame clones and leaves some out. The sample lists around 130,000 clones, about 73% occurring once. Sample: PBMCs. All receptors come from a human donor in good health. Both conserved end residues are part of each CDR3. A D gene is named only where the DNA matches it firmly. Size is omitted from some rows. Given values are once, few, many or a class for expanded clones.

TRBD1,few,TRBJ1-6,TRBV7-2,CASSPRQGNSPLHF,TGTGCCAGCAGCCCTCGACAGGGGAATTCACCCCTCCACTTT
.,once,TRBJ2-7,TRBV21-1,CASSKKKGESTYEQYF,TGTGCCAGCAGCAAAAAAAAGGGAGAAAGTACCTACGAGCAGTACTTC
.,.,TRBJ2-5,TRBV5-4,CASSLISGGGGTQYF,TGTGCCAGCAGCTTGATATCCGGGGGAGGGGGGACCCAGTACTTC
TRBD1,.,TRBJ2-2,TRBV18,CASSPLVGQGNTGELFF,TGTGCCAGCTCACCACTCGTGGGACAGGGGAACACCGGGGAGCTGTTTTTT
.,.,TRBJ1-1,TRBV6-5,CASSYAGQNTEAFF,TGTGCCAGCAGTTACGCCGGACAGAACACTGAAGCTTTCTTT
TRBD1,.,TRBJ1-1,TRBV5-6,CASSLGWGGTGVNTEAFF,TGTGCCAGCAGCTTGGGTTGGGGGGGGACAGGGGTGAACACTGAAGCTTTCTTT
.,.,TRBJ1-6,TRBV5-4,CASSLKDPGNSPLHF,TGTGCCAGCAGCTTGAAGGACCCGGGGAATTCACCCCTCCACTTT
TRBD1,.,TRBJ1-1,TRBV7-9,CASSIPGQVNTEAFF,TGTGCCAGCAGCATCCCGGGACAGGTGAACACTGAAGCTTTCTTT
TRBD1,.,TRBJ2-7,TRBV7-2,CASTMNPGQRPYEQYF,TGTGCCAGCACCATGAACCCGGGACAGCGCCCCTACGAGCAGTACTTC
.,few,TRBJ1-2,TRBV6-1,CASNNQGWAGYTF,TGTGCCAGCAATAACCAGGGATGGGCTGGCTACACCTTC
TRBD1,few,TRBJ1-1,TRBV29-1,CSVLNNYQDREAFF,TGCAGCGTTCTAAATAATTATCAGGACAGGGAAGCTTTCTTT
.,.,TRBJ2-1,TRBV4-1,CASSLEVPEGSYNEQFF,TGCGCCAGCAGCCTAGAGGTACCGGAGGGCTCCTACAATGAGCAGTTCTTC
TRBD2,.,TRBJ2-7,TRBV9,CASSLGDSGGPSYEQYF,TGTGCCAGCTCCCTTGGGGATAGCGGGGGCCCCTCCTACGAGCAGTACTTC
.,.,TRBJ2-1,TRBV11-2,CASSLEWGGAYNEQFF,TGTGCCAGCAGCTTAGAGTGGGGGGGCGCCTACAATGAGCAGTTCTTC
TRBD1,.,TRBJ2-2,TRBV5-6,CASSLVPAGTGFTGELFF,TGTGCCAGCAGCTTGGTACCTGCCGGGACAGGGTTCACCGGGGAGCTGTTTTTT
.,.,TRBJ1-3,TRBV7-2,CASSPFRGSGNTIYF,TGTGCCAGCAGCCCGTTCCGGGGATCTGGAAACACCATATATTTT
.,.,TRBJ1-2,TRBV13,CASSRDNFGYTF,TGTGCCAGCAGCCGGGACAATTTTGGCTACACCTTC
TRBD2,.,TRBJ2-5,TRBV7-2,CASSLGASGGETQYF,TGTGCCAGCAGCTTAGGGGCTAGCGGGGGGGAGACCCAGTACTTC
TRBD2,few,TRBJ2-2,TRBV5-5,CASGGGVTGELFF,TGTGCCAGCGGCGGGGGGGTCACCGGGGAGCTGTTTTTT
TRBD2,.,TRBJ2-1,TRBV12-5,CASGLDLLAGAYNEQFF,TGTGCTAGTGGTTTAGACTTGCTAGCGGGAGCCTACAATGAGCAGTTCTTC
TRBD1,.,TRBJ1-1,TRBV10-3,CATRTGTGGTEAFF,TGTGCCACCAGAACCGGGACAGGGGGCACTGAAGCTTTCTTT
.,.,TRBJ1-1,TRBV6-5,CASSLPTESTEAFF,TGTGCCAGCAGTTTGCCGACAGAATCCACTGAAGCTTTCTTT
TRBD1,.,TRBJ2-7,TRBV28,CASSPAQGGKLKGEQYF,TGTGCCAGCAGCCCTGCACAGGGGGGAAAGCTCAAGGGTGAGCAGTACTTC
TRBD2,.,TRBJ2-3,TRBV19,CASSPLSGGHPHF,TGTGCCAGTAGTCCCCTGAGCGGGGGGCACCCCCATTTT
.,.,TRBJ1-3,TRBV19,CASNQAYRGNTIYF,TGTGCCAGTAACCAGGCTTATCGCGGAAACACCATATATTTT
.,.,TRBJ2-2,TRBV27,CASSFGTHLTGELFF,TGTGCCAGCAGTTTCGGGACACACCTCACCGGGGAGCTGTTTTTT
TRBD2,.,TRBJ2-1,TRBV5-1,CASTSRTSGGNEQFF,TGCGCCAGCACTAGTCGGACTAGCGGGGGGAATGAGCAGTTCTTC
TRBD2,.,TRBJ2-7,TRBV5-8,CASSSRRASGRHEQYF,TGTGCCAGCAGCTCTCGTAGGGCTAGCGGGAGGCACGAGCAGTACTTC
TRBD1,.,TRBJ2-4,TRBV30,CAWRADRGARAKNIQYF,TGTGCCTGGAGAGCGGACAGGGGCGCAAGGGCCAAAAACATTCAGTACTTC
.,once,TRBJ2-2,TRBV7-6,CATGLRIAGELFF,TGTGCAACCGGACTGAGGATTGCCGGGGAGCTGTTTTTT
TRBD1,.,TRBJ1-2,TRBV7-2,CASSLASGQSYGYTF,TGTGCCAGCAGCTTAGCGTCGGGACAGAGCTATGGCTACACCTTC
.,.,TRBJ2-7,TRBV20-1,CSGRGGYEQYF,TGCAGTGGAAGGGGGGGCTACGAGCAGTACTTC
.,.,TRBJ2-3,TRBV19,CASSVRDFTTDTQYF,TGTGCCAGTAGTGTCCGGGACTTTACCACAGATACGCAGTATTTT
.,.,TRBJ2-7,TRBV7-8,CASSLALTAYEQYF,TGTGCCAGCAGCTTAGCCCTAACAGCTTACGAGCAGTACTTC
TRBD1,.,TRBJ1-1,TRBV6-6,CASSLQGGATEAFF,TGTGCCAGCAGTTTACAGGGGGGTGCCACTGAAGCTTTCTTT
TRBD1,.,TRBJ2-1,TRBV10-2,CASSESFLDRGLYNEQFF,TGCGCCAGCAGTGAGTCGTTTCTCGACAGGGGGCTGTACAATGAGCAGTTCTTC
TRBD1,few,TRBJ1-4,TRBV7-2,CASSLYRGGNEKLFF,TGTGCCAGCAGCTTGTACAGGGGGGGGAATGAAAAACTGTTTTTT
.,.,TRBJ2-7,TRBV5-1,CASRGQGFEQYF,TGCGCCAGCAGGGGTCAGGGTTTCGAGCAGTACTTC
.,once,TRBJ1-1,TRBV6-6,CASSYSYRVNTEAFF,TGTGCCAGCAGTTACTCGTACCGGGTGAACACTGAAGCTTTCTTT